This entry lists 15 T cell receptor beta chains sequenced from one sample in a study of blood T cell repertoires in COVID-19 (dated by TCRdb to 2020 to 2021). The receptor library was made with the immunoSEQ multiplex PCR assay. TCRdb re-hosts the immuneACCESS table, in-frame sequences only. Its copies lack some clones; in the studies checked, an unresolved V gene accounts for under half of them, and the cause for the rest is not known. This sample has 120,000 to 150,000 clones in its table, and around nine tenths of those were observed once. Of the sample, 0.95% to 1.5% falls within the top ten clones. Sequenced: PBMCs or T cells enriched from blood (not recorded which). These receptors were collected from a woman aged 30 to 39 with acute COVID-19.

The chain employs TRBV6-2 or TRBV6-3 and TRBJ1-2; possibly TRBD1 for D (5 bases). There are 16 residues in the CDR3. The V end lost 2 bases, the J end lost 6 bases, and 19 bases lay between the germline ends. Germline CDR1 reads MNHEY; CDR2 reads SVGEGT. The chain's CDR3 is CASSYPTGGRRDGYTF. As DNA, the CDR3 is TGTGCCAGCAGTTACCCGACCGGGGGGAGACGAGATGGCTACACCTTC.

This sequence joins TRBV27 and TRBJ2-1; 11 nucleotides match TRBD2. From germline, CDR1 is MNHEY and CDR2 SMNVEV (reference sequence). Losses at the gene ends were 5 bases for V and 2 bases for J; bases not matched to a gene: 5. CDR3 length equals 16 residues. CDR3 nucleotides: TGTGCCAGCAGTCGCCAGACTAGCGGGGCCTACAATGAGCAGTTCTTC. This gives the protein CASSRQTSGAYNEQFF.

V gene TRBV3-1 (or the pseudogene TRBV3-2) combines with J gene TRBJ1-1; possible D gene TRBD1, 5 bases. Trimming shortened V by 4 bases and J by 0 bases, and 12 bases separated the two germline ends. The CDR3 consists of 15 residues. CDR1 and CDR2 (germline): LGHDT, YNNKEL (reference sequence). The CDR3 DNA reads TGTGCCAGCAGCCCGGGGGGTATGGTGAACACTGAAGCTTTCTTT. It specifies CASSPGGMVNTEAFF.

The sample holds a few counts of this clone. This sequence joins TRBV6-1 and TRBJ2-7, with a tentative D call TRBD2 (5 bases). V was clipped by 3 bases and J by 4 bases, with 7 bases between them. Germline CDR1 and CDR2: MNHNS and SASEGT. CDR3 length: 12 residues. In DNA, the CDR3 is TGTGCCAGCAGTGATCGGGGTTACGAGCAGTACTTC. Translating it yields CASSDRGYEQYF.

The chain has TRBV30 and TRBJ1-5; TRBD1 agrees at 9 bases. The V and J ends lost 1 base and 7 bases, in that order; junction bases with no gene match: 8. CDR3 length: 15 residues. CDR1 is GTSNPN, CDR2 SVGIG, per germline (reference sequence). The CDR3 DNA reads TGTGCCTGGAGTGGGGGACAGGGTAACCGGCAGCCCCAGCATTTT. The encoded protein is CAWSGGQGNRQPQHF.

V and J are TRBV12-3 or TRBV12-4 and TRBJ1-2; a possible D gene is TRBD1 (5 bases). The V end was cut by 4 bases, the J end by 8 bases, with 14 bases between. The CDR3 is 13 amino acids. CDR3 amino acids: CASSWQGRLGYTF. DNA for the CDR3: TGTGCCAGCAGTTGGCAGGGTCGATTGGGCTACACCTTC.

In DNA form, the CDR3 reads TGTGCAAGTCGCTTAGCGGGGGCAGGTAATCTTTATGGCTACACCTTC. Amino acids: CASRLAGAGNLYGYTF. The V call is TRBV12-2, the J call TRBJ1-2; the table's D call, TRBD1, was not checked against the DNA. TRBV12-2 constitutes a pseudogene. The CDR3 totals 16 residues.

The chain uses TRBV10-3 and TRBJ2-1; 8 positions agree with TRBD2. After removal of 8 bases from V and 4 bases from J, the junction contained 7 bases not matched to a gene. Germline V gives CDR1 ENHRY, CDR2 SYGVKD. This CDR3 comprises 14 residues. The CDR3 reads CAIVDSGTYNEQFF. DNA for the CDR3: TGTGCCATCGTCGATAGCGGGACTTACAATGAGCAGTTCTTC.

V and J are TRBV2 and TRBJ2-7, with D perhaps matching TRBD2 (5 bases). The germline V gene has CDR1 SNHLY and CDR2 FYNNEI. This CDR3 comprises 14 residues. With 3 bases removed from V and 2 bases from J, the gap between germline ends came to 11 bases. CDR3: CASSDLTRAYEQYF. The CDR3 nucleotides are TGTGCCAGCAGTGATCTCACTAGGGCCTACGAGCAGTACTTC.

The chain employs TRBV29-1 and TRBJ1-1; D remains unclear. The V end lost 5 bases, the J end lost 0 bases, and 10 bases lay between the germline ends. The CDR3 is 13 residues long. Germline V gives CDR1 SQVTM, CDR2 ANQGSEA. The CDR3 DNA follows: TGCAGCGTTTTAACAGTCATGAACACTGAAGCTTTCTTT. It is translated as CSVLTVMNTEAFF.

This clone was recorded once. V gene TRBV9 combines with J gene TRBJ1-6, with TRBD1 matching over 7 bases. The CDR3 has 14 residues. Trimming cost V 0 bases and J 9 bases; bases outside gene matches: 3. Germline CDR1 reads SGDLS; CDR2 reads YYNGEE. The CDR3 loop is CASSVGQGGSPLHF. The CDR3, as DNA: TGTGCCAGCAGCGTAGGGCAGGGGGGTTCACCCCTCCACTTT.

The V call is TRBV2, the J call TRBJ2-3; 11 bases are shared with TRBD2. This CDR3 has 18 amino acids. Per the germline V gene, CDR1 is SNHLY and CDR2 is FYNNEI. The V gene end was trimmed by 1 base and the J gene end by 2 bases; junction bases not matched to a gene: 8. The CDR3 spells CASSEGLAGTLYTDTQYF. CDR3 in DNA: TGTGCCAGCAGTGAAGGACTAGCGGGAACCCTTTACACAGATACGCAGTATTTT.

The chain carries TRBV27 and TRBJ2-7; a possible D gene is TRBD2 (6 bases). V dropped 8 bases and J dropped 3 bases, with 14 bases sitting between them. Germline V gene sequence: CDR1 MNHEY, CDR2 SMNVEV (reference sequence). CDR3 length equals 13 residues. The CDR3 DNA sequence: TGTGCCAGCCGAGGTGGGCGGGACTACGAGCAGTACTTC. It codes for CASRGGRDYEQYF.

This chain connects TRBV2 to TRBJ1-6; 8 bases align to TRBD1. The V segment lost 4 bases and the J segment 9 bases; nucleotides outside the gene matches: 5. This CDR3 region has 14 residues. The germline CDR1 and CDR2 sequences are SNHLY and FYNNEI. The CDR3 loop reads CASSAQDRVSPLHF. The CDR3 DNA reads TGTGCCAGCAGTGCTCAGGACAGGGTTTCACCCCTCCACTTT.

The CDR3: CASSPWTSGSPLRSYNEQFF. The CDR3 DNA follows: TGTGCCAGCAGCCCCTGGACTAGCGGGAGTCCCCTACGCTCCTACAATGAGCAGTTCTTC. The rearrangement links TRBV7-8 to TRBJ2-1; 13 positions agree with TRBD2. The V gene end was trimmed by 5 bases and the J gene end by 0 bases; junction bases not matched to a gene: 13. Per germline, CDR1 SGHVS and CDR2 FQNEAQ. This CDR3 is built from 20 residues. The complete variable domain, with remaining parts taken from reference TRBV7-8 and TRBJ2-1, reads GAGVSQSPRYKVAKRGQDVALRCDPISGHVSLFWYQQALGQGPEFLTYFQNEAQLDKSGLPSDRFFAERPEGSVSTLKIQRTQQEDSAVYLCASSPWTSGSPLRSYNEQFFGPGTRLTVL.